The 17 T cell receptor beta chains below were found in one sample sequenced in a study of shared clonotypes between healthy human individuals. Libraries were prepared by immunoSEQ multiplex PCR; TCRdb keeps only in-frame clonotypes and omits some of them. In the table there are about 980,000 clones, 60% to 85% of which are singletons. The source material was memory CD4+ T cells sorted from blood. Stated subset: CD45RA-negative fraction. The source is a young man in good health.

J is TRBJ1-1 and V is TRBV2; D unclear. There are 14 residues in the CDR3. V lost 7 bases and J 1 base, leaving 13 bases between the germline ends. The germline CDR1 and CDR2 sequences are SNHLY and FYNNEI. The DNA of the CDR3 is TGTGCCAGCAAGGTGGGGTTGGAGAACACTGAAGCTTTCTTT. This sequence encodes CASKVGLENTEAFF.

The CDR3 protein is CASSSSGRGGFADTQYF. The CDR3 DNA reads as TGTGCCAGCAGCTCCAGTGGGCGGGGGGGATTCGCAGATACGCAGTATTTT. The J gene is TRBJ2-3, the V gene TRBV9; 9 bases align to TRBD2. Trimming cost V 4 bases and J 4 bases; bases outside gene matches: 13. Germline-derived CDR1 and CDR2 are SGDLS and YYNGEE. There are 17 residues in the CDR3.

This clone was seen a handful of times. The chain combines TRBV5-5 with TRBJ2-7, with 9 bases matching TRBD2. V lost 4 bases and J lost 6; bases outside the gene matches: 5. The CDR3 totals 13 residues. Germline V gives CDR1 SGHKS, CDR2 YYEKEE (reference sequence). In nucleotides, the CDR3 is TGTGCCAGCAGCCCCGGGACTAGCCTCGAGCAGTACTTC. This translates into CASSPGTSLEQYF.

This clone was detected once. The chain couples TRBV5-8 to TRBJ2-2; tentative D call: TRBD2 (6 bases). V was trimmed by 7 bases and J by 1 base, leaving 11 bases between them. There are 14 residues in the CDR3. Germline CDR1 reads SGHTS; CDR2 reads YDEGEE. This chain's CDR3 is CASGRGRNTGELFF. Here the CDR3 DNA reads TGTGCCAGCGGACGGGGGAGGAACACCGGGGAGCTGTTTTTT. The full variable domain, with the rest looked up from reference TRBV5-8 and TRBJ2-2, is EAGVTQSPTHLIKTRGQQATLRCSPISGHTSVYWYQQALGLGLQFLLWYDEGEERNRGNFPPRFSGRQFPNYSSELNVNALELEDSALYLCASGRGRNTGELFFGEGSRLTVL.

This sequence joins TRBV27 and TRBJ2-1; D ambiguous. Trimming pared 6 bases from V and 9 bases from J, leaving 18 bases between. The CDR3 has 14 residues. The germline gives CDR1 MNHEY, CDR2 SMNVEV (reference sequence). The CDR3 nucleotides read TGTGCCAGCAGCCTACCCCAGACGAGAGGTGAGCAGTTCTTC. Protein: CASSLPQTRGEQFF.

This sequence joins TRBV10-2 and TRBJ2-1, with TRBD2 identical over 8 bases. CDR3 length: 13 residues. The germline V gene has CDR1 WSHSY and CDR2 SAAADI. J gave up 7 bases and V 7 bases, and 6 bases lay outside the gene matches. The DNA for the CDR3 is TGCGCCAGCACCGAAGGACTAGCAAATGAGCAGTTCTTC. This translates into CASTEGLANEQFF.

The chain couples TRBV10-3 to TRBJ2-7, with 11 bases identical to TRBD2. The CDR3 length is 15 residues. Trimming took 4 bases from V and 4 from J; bases not matched to a gene: 6. CDR1 and CDR2 (germline): ENHRY, SYGVKD. The CDR3, as DNA: TGTGCCATCAGTGTATCTAGCGGGGGGCATTACGAGCAGTACTTC. Translated: CAISVSSGGHYEQYF.

V usage is TRBV30 and J usage is TRBJ2-1; D could derive from TRBD1 or TRBD2 (5 bases each). V lost 0 bases to trimming and J lost 4 bases, with 22 bases between them. The CDR3 has 18 amino acids. Germline V gene lookup returns CDR1 GTSNPN and CDR2 SVGIG (reference sequence). CDR3 bases: TGTGCCTGGAGTGTTGGTGATCGAGGGAGAAAGGGGTACAATGAGCAGTTCTTC. It translates to CAWSVGDRGRKGYNEQFF.

The J gene is TRBJ1-2, the V gene TRBV10-3; 8 positions match TRBD1. Per the germline V gene, CDR1 is ENHRY and CDR2 is SYGVKD. J gave up 3 bases and V 6 bases, and 3 bases lay outside the gene matches. This CDR3 is 13 amino acids long. The CDR3 reads CAISAGGDYGYTF. CDR3 sequence (DNA): TGTGCCATCAGCGCAGGGGGCGACTATGGCTACACCTTC.

The gene calls are TRBV15 and TRBJ1-4; tentatively, D is TRBD1 (5 bases). V lost 5 bases and J lost 8, with 9 bases in between. Germline V lookup: CDR1 LNHNV, CDR2 YYDKDF (reference sequence). The CDR3 consists of 12 residues. The chain's CDR3 is CATSPGNEKLFF. CDR3 sequence (DNA): TGTGCCACCAGCCCAGGGAACGAAAAACTGTTTTTT.

This rearrangement joins TRBV6-1 to TRBJ2-5; D is perhaps TRBD2 (6 bases). Germline V gene data show CDR1 as MNHNS and CDR2 as SASEGT. The CDR3 extends over 14 amino acids. V lost 2 bases to trimming and J lost 4 bases, with 11 bases between them. CDR3 bases: TGTGCCAGCAGTGAAAGGTGGGGGGTAGAGACCCAGTACTTC. As protein: CASSERWGVETQYF.

This chain joins TRBV11-2 and TRBJ2-3, with a tentative D call TRBD1 (7 bases). CDR1 SGHAT and CDR2 FQNNGV come from the germline V gene. CDR3 length equals 15 residues. Between the trimmed V and J ends, which lost 5 bases and 1 base, there was a span of 13 bases. The CDR3 nucleotides are TGTGCCAGCAGCGGCCAGGGGGGAGGCACAGATACGCAGTATTTT. This codes for CASSGQGGGTDTQYF.

The chain recombines TRBV27 with TRBJ2-3; 9 nucleotides line up with TRBD1. CDR3 size: 16 residues. Germline V gives CDR1 MNHEY, CDR2 SMNVEV (reference sequence). Germline trimming cut 3 bases from V and 1 base from J; bases unmatched to any gene: 5. Written as DNA, the CDR3 is TGTGCCAGCAGTTTGGGACAGGGTCGGGGCACAGATACGCAGTATTTT. Translation gives CASSLGQGRGTDTQYF.

V usage is TRBV7-2 and J usage is TRBJ2-3; 8 bases align to TRBD1. Looked up from germline, CDR1 is SGHTA and CDR2 is FQGNSA. This CDR3 region has 15 residues. J gave up 2 bases and V 5 bases, and 6 bases lay outside the gene matches. CDR3 amino acids: CASSPGQVLTDTQYF. CDR3 nucleotide sequence: TGTGCCAGCAGCCCGGGACAGGTTCTCACAGATACGCAGTATTTT.

The chain carries TRBV19 and TRBJ1-5, with TRBD1 matching over 10 bases. V was clipped by 8 bases and J by 5 bases; unmatched bases: 6. CDR1 and CDR2 from the germline V gene are LNHDA and SQIVND (reference sequence). The CDR3 loop spans 14 amino acids. The CDR3 nucleotides read TGTGCCAGTGATGACAGGGGGCTTTATCAGCCCCAGCATTTT. Its translation is CASDDRGLYQPQHF.

The V call is TRBV7-2, the J call TRBJ1-3; 9 nucleotides match TRBD1. This CDR3 comprises 15 residues. Losses at the gene ends were 6 bases for V and 0 bases for J; bases not matched to a gene: 3. CDR1 is SGHTA and CDR2 is FQGNSA in the germline V gene. CDR3: CASRLQGASGNTIYF. The CDR3 DNA reads as TGTGCCAGCAGGCTACAGGGGGCCTCTGGAAACACCATATATTTT.

The chain joins TRBV2 to TRBJ2-2; D is perhaps TRBD2 (6 bases). CDR1 SNHLY and CDR2 FYNNEI come from the germline V gene. With 6 bases removed from V and 2 bases from J, the gap between germline ends came to 16 bases. This CDR3 contains 16 residues. The CDR3 region is CASRRRGGKNTGELFF. The CDR3 bases are TGTGCCAGCAGGAGGAGGGGCGGGAAAAACACCGGGGAGCTGTTTTTT.